These 32 T cell receptor beta chains came from one sample sequenced in a study of blood T cell repertoires in COVID-19 (dated by TCRdb to the early 2020s). Libraries were constructed by the immunoSEQ multiplex PCR assay. What TCRdb holds here is the immuneACCESS table cut down to in-frame rearrangements. Part of the clones is not present; checked against another copy, under half of the missing clones reflect an unresolved V gene, and the others are unexplained. The sample table shows fewer than 140,000 clones, and 71% are seen once. The ten top clones hold approximately 0.87% of the sample. The sequencing sample was made of peripheral blood. Receptor source: a human donor with acute or convalescent COVID-19. The donor label of this sample is uncertain.

The rearrangement uses TRBV5-1 and TRBJ2-1; 9 positions agree with TRBD1. The germline V gene encodes CDR1 SGHRS and CDR2 YFSETQ. CDR3 length: 15 residues. The J segment lost 8 bases and the V segment lost 1 base, leaving 7 bases of the junction unmatched. DNA for the CDR3: TGCGCCAGCAGCTTGCTGGGACAGGGTGGGGATGAGCAGTTCTTC. Encoded protein: CASSLLGQGGDEQFF. The variable domain in full, with the rest retrieved from reference TRBV5-1 and TRBJ2-1, is KAGVTQTPRYLIKTRGQQVTLSCSPISGHRSVSWYQQTPGQGLQFLFEYFSETQRNKGNFPGRFSGRQFSNSRSEMNVSTLELGDSALYLCASSLLGQGGDEQFFGPGTRLTVL.

V is TRBV7-8 and J is TRBJ2-5, with D possibly matching TRBD2 (5 bases). This CDR3 is built from 14 residues. The germline V gene encodes CDR1 SGHVS and CDR2 FQNEAQ. The V end was cut by 3 bases, the J end by 1 base, with 9 bases between. CDR3 nucleotide sequence: TGTGCCAGCAGCTTCTCCGGGGTCCAAGAGACCCAGTACTTC. Its translation is CASSFSGVQETQYF.

CDR3: CASSPTGFNQPQHF. CDR3 nucleotides: TGTGCCAGCAGCCCGACAGGATTCAATCAGCCCCAGCATTTT. This sequence joins TRBV7-9 and TRBJ1-5, with D possibly TRBD1 on 6 matching bases. Germline-derived CDR1 and CDR2 are SEHNR and FQNEAQ (reference sequence). Trimming removed 5 bases at V and 3 bases at J, with 11 bases between. This CDR3 has 14 amino acids.

The CDR3 bases are TGTGCCAGCGGCTTAAACAGGGGATTTACCGGGGAGCTGTTTTTT. This encodes CASGLNRGFTGELFF. V usage is TRBV6-5 and J usage is TRBJ2-2; 7 bases are shared with TRBD1. The V and J ends lost 8 bases and 5 bases, in that order; junction bases with no gene match: 11. CDR1 is MNHEY and CDR2 is SVGAGI in the germline V gene. This CDR3 is built from 15 residues.

The chain joins TRBV5-5 to TRBJ1-1, with D possibly matching TRBD1 (6 bases). Looked up from germline, CDR1 is SGHKS and CDR2 is YYEKEE (reference sequence). V was shortened by 4 bases and J by 4 bases, with 8 bases between the two germline ends. The CDR3 totals 12 residues. The CDR3 DNA sequence: TGTGCCAGCAGCACAGGGCCCACTGAAGCTTTCTTT. Translation: CASSTGPTEAFF.

This clone was seen a single time. The germline gene is not matched at one end of the junction; a read error may be the cause. The V and J genes are TRBV7-8 and TRBJ2-3; TRBD1 aligns across 11 bases. The CDR3 runs to 15 residues. Germline CDR1 and CDR2: SGHVS and FQNEAQ. This CDR3 is CASSGWTGGTDTQYF. In nucleotides, the CDR3 is TGTGCCAGCAGCGGGTGGACAGGGGGCACGGATACGCAGTATTTT.

The chain carries TRBV19 and TRBJ1-2; 8 nucleotides align to TRBD1. Trimming removed 6 bases from V and 4 bases from J; junction bases left unmatched: 19. The CDR3 totals 18 residues. Germline-derived CDR1 and CDR2 are LNHDA and SQIVND (reference sequence). The CDR3 is CASRPLAARDRSLYGYTF. The CDR3 DNA reads TGTGCCAGTAGACCATTGGCGGCCCGGGACAGGTCACTCTATGGCTACACCTTC.

The chain is built from TRBV2 and TRBJ1-6, with D possibly TRBD1 on 6 matching bases. Trimming shortened V by 9 bases and J by 8 bases, and 14 bases separated the two germline ends. The germline V gene has CDR1 SNHLY and CDR2 FYNNEI. This CDR3 contains 13 residues. The CDR3 nucleotides are TGTGCCAGAGGCCAGGGGAAGCATTCACCCCTCCACTTT. As protein: CARGQGKHSPLHF.

V is TRBV6-6 and J is TRBJ2-5; no clear D. CDR1 is MNHNY, CDR2 SVGAGI, per germline (reference sequence). The CDR3 totals 11 residues. Trimming took 6 bases from V and 5 from J, leaving 7 bases between them. CDR3 sequence (DNA): TGTGCCAGCAGAGCCGCGGAGACCCAGTACTTC. Encoded protein: CASRAAETQYF.

The CDR3 region has the DNA TGTGCCAGCAGTTCAGGACAGGGCAATCAGCCCCAGCATTTT. This translates into CASSSGQGNQPQHF. This chain uses TRBV6-5 with TRBJ1-5, with TRBD1 identical over 7 bases. CDR3 size: 14 residues. V lost 4 bases and J lost 2; bases outside the gene matches: 2. The germline V gene has CDR1 MNHEY and CDR2 SVGAGI.

The chain joins TRBV25-1 to TRBJ2-3, with no clear D. V was pared by 6 bases and J by 8 bases, with 9 bases between. The CDR3 extends over 11 amino acids. CDR1 MGHDK and CDR2 SYGVNS come from the germline V gene. The CDR3 coding sequence is TGTGCCAGCAGGCAGGCTGGTACGCAGTATTTT. This codes for CASRQAGTQYF.

The chain employs TRBV28 and TRBJ1-5, with 10 bases fitting TRBD1. The CDR3 sequence is 16 residues long. V lost 4 bases to trimming and J lost 5 bases; unmatched junction nucleotides: 8. In germline, CDR1 is MDHEN, CDR2 SYDVKM. CDR3 region: CASSSFGTGVDQPQHF. In DNA, the CDR3 is TGTGCCAGCAGTTCCTTCGGGACAGGGGTGGATCAGCCCCAGCATTTT. Drawing the rest from reference TRBV28 and TRBJ1-5, the complete variable domain is DVKVTQSSRYLVKRTGEKVFLECVQDMDHENMFWYRQDPGLGLRLIYFSYDVKMKEKGDIPEGYSVSREKKERFSLILESASTNQTSMYLCASSSFGTGVDQPQHFGDGTRLSIL.

This clone occurred a few times. This chain uses TRBV6-4 with TRBJ2-1; 11 bases align to TRBD2. The J segment lost 5 bases and the V segment lost 4 bases, leaving 4 bases of the junction unmatched. From germline, CDR1 is MRHNA and CDR2 SNTAGT. The CDR3 runs to 15 residues. Here the CDR3 reads CASSATSGGNNEQFF. For the CDR3, the DNA is TGTGCCAGCAGTGCCACTAGCGGGGGAAACAATGAGCAGTTCTTC.

This chain joins TRBV21-1 and TRBJ1-6. TRBV21-1 is described as a pseudogene. CDR3 size: 16 residues. CDR3 in amino acids: CASTPWGDHYNSPLHF. In nucleotides, the CDR3 is TGTGCCAGCACCCCGTGGGGGGACCATTATAATTCACCCCTCCACTTT.

This clone turned up a few times. This rearrangement joins TRBV5-1 to TRBJ2-1; tentative D call: TRBD2 (6 bases). Trimming shortened V by 1 base and J by 0 bases, and 11 bases separated the two germline ends. The germline gives CDR1 SGHRS, CDR2 YFSETQ. The CDR3 is made up of 16 amino acids. The CDR3: CASSLFAGSSYNEQFF. The CDR3 nucleotides are TGCGCCAGCAGCTTGTTTGCGGGGAGCTCCTACAATGAGCAGTTCTTC.

The chain recombines TRBV5-8 with TRBJ1-4, with a tentative D call TRBD1 (5 bases). Germline CDR1 is SGHTS and CDR2 is YDEGEE. The V gene lost 5 bases and the J gene lost 0 bases, with 14 bases spanning the gap. The CDR3 loop spans 16 amino acids. The CDR3 DNA reads TGTGCCAGCAGTCGACGGGCGACAGCAACTAATGAAAAACTGTTTTTT. Translated, it gives CASSRRATATNEKLFF.

This clone was detected only a few times. The rearrangement joins TRBV4-1 to TRBJ1-4; a weak D match, TRBD1 (6 bases). Germline CDR1 and CDR2: MGHRA and YSYEKL. V was trimmed by 1 base and J by 5 bases, leaving 14 bases between them. This CDR3 is built from 16 residues. The CDR3 nucleotides are TGCGCCAGCAGCCAAGTCCTTGGGACAATGAATGAAAAACTGTTTTTT. It specifies CASSQVLGTMNEKLFF.

In its sample, this clone was seen once. The chain recombines TRBV12-3 or TRBV12-4 with TRBJ2-7, with D unclear. V dropped 3 bases and J dropped 2 bases, with 5 bases sitting between them. The CDR3 is made up of 12 amino acids. Here the CDR3 DNA reads TGTGCCAGCAGTTTCGTAACCTACGAGCAGTACTTC. Protein: CASSFVTYEQYF.

The rearrangement links TRBV18 to TRBJ2-7, with 7 bases matching TRBD2. The CDR3 extends over 14 amino acids. The J segment lost 1 base and the V segment lost 5 bases, leaving 5 bases of the junction unmatched. Per germline, CDR1 KGHSH and CDR2 LQKENI. The CDR3: CASSTTAGSYEQYF. The CDR3 nucleotides are TGTGCCAGCTCAACAACAGCGGGGTCCTACGAGCAGTACTTC.

This clone occurred a few times. The chain is built from TRBV5-5 and TRBJ1-4; D is unclear. Germline V gene lookup returns CDR1 SGHKS and CDR2 YYEKEE (reference sequence). V lost 5 bases to trimming and J lost 7 bases, with 15 bases between them. The CDR3 sequence is 14 residues long. The CDR3 DNA reads as TGTGCCAGCAGGACGGTGGAGGGAAGTGAAAAACTGTTTTTT. Translated, it gives CASRTVEGSEKLFF.

Here the CDR3 reads CASSSQGDFEKLFF. CDR3 in DNA: TGTGCCAGTAGCTCACAGGGGGATTTCGAAAAACTGTTTTTT. J is TRBJ1-4 and V is TRBV19; TRBD1 agrees at 8 bases. CDR3 length equals 14 residues. Per the germline V gene, CDR1 is LNHDA and CDR2 is SQIVND (reference sequence). V lost 6 bases, J lost 8 bases, and 8 bases stayed unmatched.

In its sample, this clone was seen once. The J gene is TRBJ2-3, the V gene TRBV9; a possible D gene is TRBD1 (5 bases). Germline CDR1 reads SGDLS; CDR2 reads YYNGEE. V gave up 1 base and J gave up 0 bases, with 9 bases separating them. The CDR3 length is 15 residues. DNA of the CDR3: TGTGCCAGCAGCGTAAAGACAGTTAGCACAGATACGCAGTATTTT. It translates to CASSVKTVSTDTQYF.

The chain combines TRBV6-5 with TRBJ1-5, with 9 bases that match TRBD1. The CDR3 is 13 residues long. Germline CDR1 reads MNHEY; CDR2 reads SVGAGI. Trimming removed 5 bases from V and 9 bases from J; junction bases left unmatched: 5. CDR3 in amino acids: CASSPDRGWPQHF. CDR3 sequence (DNA): TGTGCCAGCAGTCCGGACAGGGGATGGCCCCAGCATTTT.

The J gene is TRBJ1-2, the V gene TRBV19; D is unclear. The V and J ends lost 3 bases and 3 bases respectively, with 11 bases between them. Germline V gene data show CDR1 as LNHDA and CDR2 as SQIVND (reference sequence). The CDR3 is made up of 14 amino acids. Written as DNA, the CDR3 is TGTGCCAGTAGTATCCTGGGAGGGTACTATGGCTACACCTTC. Translated: CASSILGGYYGYTF. Full variable domain (missing parts from reference TRBV19 and TRBJ1-2): DGGITQSPKYLFRKEGQNVTLSCEQNLNHDAMYWYRQDPGQGLRLIYYSQIVNDFQKGDIAEGYSVSREKKESFPLTVTSAQKNPTAFYLCASSILGGYYGYTFGSGTRLTVV.

This clone was picked up one time. The rearrangement joins TRBV10-2 to TRBJ2-3; D gene unclear. V was clipped by 2 bases and J by 1 base, with 10 bases between them. The CDR3 totals 15 residues. CDR1 WSHSY and CDR2 SAAADI come from the germline V gene. Here the CDR3 reads CASSEIALGTDTQYF. The CDR3 region has the DNA TGCGCCAGCAGTGAGATAGCCTTGGGCACAGATACGCAGTATTTT.

The J gene is TRBJ2-5, the V gene TRBV10-3, with a tentative D call TRBD1 (5 bases). The CDR3 length is 16 residues. Germline V gene data show CDR1 as ENHRY and CDR2 as SYGVKD. Trimming shortened V by 3 bases and J by 7 bases, and 21 bases separated the two germline ends. Here the CDR3 DNA reads TGTGCCATCAGTGATTCCCGCCGTTGGGGCCCGGGGACCCAGTACTTC. As protein: CAISDSRRWGPGTQYF.

The CDR3 DNA is TGCGCCAGCAGCACAGGGGGCGGAACAGATACGCAGTATTTT. Its translation is CASSTGGGTDTQYF. The rearrangement joins TRBV5-1 to TRBJ2-3, with 9 bases that match TRBD1. The CDR3 is 14 residues long. The V gene's germline CDR1 is SGHRS and CDR2 YFSETQ. The trim removed 4 bases at V and 3 bases at J, leaving 3 bases unmatched.

This chain links TRBV29-1 with TRBJ2-5; D gene uncertain. Trimming shortened V by 0 bases and J by 1 base, and 15 bases separated the two germline ends. The CDR3 spans 16 residues. Germline values: CDR1 SQVTM, CDR2 ANQGSEA. The DNA for the CDR3 is TGCAGCGTTGAAGATCCGGTGCGGCATACCCAAGAGACCCAGTACTTC. Translating it yields CSVEDPVRHTQETQYF.

The V gene is TRBV2, the J gene TRBJ1-5; weak D call: TRBD1 (6 bases). The CDR3 runs to 14 residues. V lost 4 bases and J lost 3, with 10 bases in between. Germline V gene lookup returns CDR1 SNHLY and CDR2 FYNNEI. CDR3 sequence (DNA): TGTGCCAGCAGTGGGACAGCTCTCAATCAGCCCCAGCATTTT. Translated: CASSGTALNQPQHF.

The chain recombines TRBV9 with TRBJ2-1; D is unresolved. V gave up 0 bases and J gave up 8 bases, with 6 bases separating them. From germline, CDR1 is SGDLS and CDR2 YYNGEE. CDR3 length equals 12 residues. The CDR3 here is CASSVGADEQFF. CDR3 sequence (DNA): TGTGCCAGCAGCGTAGGCGCGGATGAGCAGTTCTTC.

This sequence joins TRBV3-1 (or the pseudogene TRBV3-2) and TRBJ2-2; maybe TRBD2 (6 bases). Trimming removed 2 bases from V and 2 bases from J, with 12 bases in between. The CDR3 loop spans 16 amino acids. CDR1 and CDR2 (germline): LGHDT, YNNKEL (reference sequence). CDR3 DNA sequence: TGTGCCAGCAGCCAAAACCGGCGGGGTAACACCGGGGAGCTGTTTTTT. This sequence encodes CASSQNRRGNTGELFF.

The chain has TRBV18 and TRBJ2-7; TRBD1 matches 11 bases. The V and J ends lost 2 bases and 9 bases, in that order; junction bases with no gene match: 18. The germline V gene encodes CDR1 KGHSH and CDR2 LQKENI. CDR3 length equals 18 residues. The CDR3 DNA reads as TGTGCCAGCTCACCAGGACAGGGGGCGAGTACTGGGTTCAGGCGGCAGTACGTC. Its protein product is CASSPGQGASTGFRRQYV.